These 16 T cell receptor beta chains share one sample of origin, sequenced in a study of OX40 agonist ivuxolimab in advanced cancers. Produced via immunoSEQ multiplex PCR; TCRdb's table is partial and in-frame only. Among about 81,000 clones listed, more than 85% were seen once. This specimen was CD4+ or CD8+ T cells sorted from blood, taken in a trial of the OX40 agonist ivuxolimab. The source is an adult with an advanced solid tumor such as melanoma, head and neck, liver or kidney cancer.

This rearrangement joins TRBV15 to TRBJ1-6; TRBD1 might be the D (6 bases). In germline, CDR1 is LNHNV, CDR2 YYDKDF (reference sequence). The ends were cut back, 3 bases at V and 0 bases at J, with 12 bases in the middle. The CDR3 covers 17 residues. CDR3 coding DNA: TGTGCCACCAGCAGCGAGAGGGGGAGCTCCTATAATTCACCCCTCCACTTT. Its translation: CATSSERGSSYNSPLHF.

Only a few counts were recorded for this clone. The chain joins TRBV7-9 to TRBJ1-1; D ambiguous. From germline, CDR1 is SEHNR and CDR2 FQNEAQ (reference sequence). V lost 8 bases and J 0 bases, leaving 7 bases between the germline ends. This CDR3 comprises 12 residues. The CDR3 here is CASRTMNTEAFF. CDR3 coding DNA: TGTGCCAGCCGGACGATGAACACTGAAGCTTTCTTT.

The chain uses TRBV19 and TRBJ2-1; 10 bases agree with TRBD2. The germline CDR1 and CDR2 sequences are LNHDA and SQIVND (reference sequence). Trimming at V came to 5 bases and at J to 6 bases, leaving 7 bases not matched to a gene. The CDR3 contains 15 residues. Written as DNA, the CDR3 is TGTGCCAGTAGTTGGGGACTAGCGAACCGCAATGAGCAGTTCTTC. Translated, it gives CASSWGLANRNEQFF. The full variable domain, completed using reference TRBV19 and TRBJ2-1, is DGGITQSPKYLFRKEGQNVTLSCEQNLNHDAMYWYRQDPGQGLRLIYYSQIVNDFQKGDIAEGYSVSREKKESFPLTVTSAQKNPTAFYLCASSWGLANRNEQFFGPGTRLTVL.

This clone has only one observation. The chain recombines TRBV29-1 with TRBJ2-7; TRBD1 matches at 8 bases. The CDR3 loop spans 15 amino acids. J was trimmed by 2 bases and V by 1 base; bases with no gene match: 7. From germline, CDR1 is SQVTM and CDR2 ANQGSEA. CDR3 sequence reads: CSVEGGQGLAYEQYF. In DNA form, the CDR3 reads TGCAGCGTTGAAGGCGGACAGGGATTGGCCTACGAGCAGTACTTC.

The chain employs TRBV7-9 and TRBJ1-4; 9 positions match TRBD1. Germline V gene sequence: CDR1 SEHNR, CDR2 FQNEAQ (reference sequence). This CDR3 has 15 residues. V gave up 5 bases and J gave up 8 bases; unmatched junction bases: 9. The CDR3, as DNA: TGTGCCAGCAGCCAGATTTGGACAGGGGAGGAAAAACTGTTTTTT. Translated: CASSQIWTGEEKLFF.

This clone occurred once. The chain combines TRBV6-1 with TRBJ2-7, with a weak D call TRBD2 (5 bases). This CDR3 spans 12 amino acids. CDR1 MNHNS and CDR2 SASEGT come from the germline V gene. Trimming removed 8 bases from V and 1 base from J, with 9 bases in between. CDR3 sequence reads: CASADWSYEQYF. CDR3 in DNA: TGTGCCAGCGCGGACTGGTCCTACGAGCAGTACTTC.

The genes are TRBV9 and TRBJ2-7; 10 bases match TRBD2. V lost 4 bases to trimming and J lost 4 bases; unmatched junction nucleotides: 5. This CDR3 has 14 amino acids. Germline V gene data show CDR1 as SGDLS and CDR2 as YYNGEE. Here the CDR3 DNA reads TGTGCCAGCAGCACTAGCGGGGACGGGTACGAGCAGTACTTC. It yields the protein CASSTSGDGYEQYF.

The chain combines TRBV12-5 with TRBJ1-3; D might be TRBD1 (6 bases). CDR1 and CDR2 (germline): LGHNT, FRNRAP. The V end lost 4 bases, the J end lost 3 bases, and 13 bases lay between the germline ends. The CDR3 is made up of 15 amino acids. CDR3 in DNA: TGTGCTAGTGGTTCGCCCTCAGGGGTTGGAAACACCATATATTTT. This sequence encodes CASGSPSGVGNTIYF.

The chain has TRBV13 and TRBJ2-7, with 11 nucleotides matching TRBD1. V shed 4 bases and J 6 bases; nucleotides not matched to a gene: 5. Germline V lookup: CDR1 PRHDT, CDR2 FYEKMQ (reference sequence). The CDR3 consists of 14 residues. The CDR3 DNA reads as TGTGCCAGCAGCTCCGGGACAGGGGGTATCGAGCAGTACTTC. Its translation is CASSSGTGGIEQYF.

The chain uses TRBV7-9 and TRBJ2-5; tentatively, D is TRBD1 or TRBD2 (5 bases each). Germline CDR1 is SEHNR and CDR2 is FQNEAQ (reference sequence). Trimming pared 5 bases from V and 5 bases from J, leaving 15 bases between. The CDR3 sequence is 14 residues long. The CDR3 reads CASSGRGWDETQYF. Here the CDR3 DNA reads TGTGCCAGCAGCGGTAGAGGGTGGGACGAGACCCAGTACTTC.

V and J are TRBV27 and TRBJ2-5, with TRBD1 identical over 9 bases. The CDR3 runs to 15 residues. Germline loops: CDR1 MNHEY, CDR2 SMNVEV (reference sequence). With V trimmed by 7 bases and J by 0 bases, 6 bases remained unmatched. CDR3 DNA: TGTGCCAGCACCCGACAGGGGGAATACCAAGAGACCCAGTACTTC. This codes for CASTRQGEYQETQYF.

V usage is TRBV18 and J usage is TRBJ1-2; D is unresolved. From germline, CDR1 is KGHSH and CDR2 LQKENI. This CDR3 spans 14 amino acids. V lost 0 bases and J 1 base, leaving 6 bases between the germline ends. The CDR3 coding sequence is TGTGCCAGCTCACCACCCGGCCTTAACTATGGCTACACCTTC. Amino acids: CASSPPGLNYGYTF.

The chain combines TRBV27 with TRBJ2-7, with TRBD2 as a possible D gene (6 bases). CDR3 length: 14 residues. Germline CDR1 reads MNHEY; CDR2 reads SMNVEV (reference sequence). V lost 3 bases, J lost 5 bases, and 14 bases lay in between. The CDR3 here is CASSFYGGRDEQYF. CDR3 nucleotides: TGTGCCAGCAGTTTCTACGGGGGACGGGACGAGCAGTACTTC.

This clone was seen just once. The chain employs TRBV6-5 and TRBJ2-7; D is tentatively TRBD1 or TRBD2 (5 bases each). Trimming left V 5 bases short and J 2 bases short, with 16 bases between. The CDR3 consists of 15 residues. CDR1 MNHEY and CDR2 SVGAGI come from the germline V gene. CDR3 bases: TGTGCCAGCAGTGCCCCCGGGGCCGGTACCTACGAGCAGTACTTC. It is translated as CASSAPGAGTYEQYF.

The chain links TRBV27 to TRBJ1-1; D is unclear. V was clipped by 2 bases and J by 5 bases, with 9 bases between them. The CDR3 extends over 13 amino acids. CDR1 and CDR2 (germline): MNHEY, SMNVEV (reference sequence). DNA for the CDR3: TGTGCCAGCAGTTTAGGCCGGAGGACTGAAGCTTTCTTT. It translates to CASSLGRRTEAFF.

This clone was recorded once. The V call is TRBV19, the J call TRBJ1-1; D not certain. CDR3 length equals 12 residues. Trimming pared 1 base from V and 8 bases from J, leaving 8 bases between. Germline CDR1 LNHDA, CDR2 SQIVND (reference sequence). CDR3 protein: CASSIGRSEAFF. Written as DNA, the CDR3 is TGTGCCAGTAGTATAGGGCGGTCGGAAGCTTTCTTT. The complete variable domain, with remaining parts taken from reference TRBV19 and TRBJ1-1, reads DGGITQSPKYLFRKEGQNVTLSCEQNLNHDAMYWYRQDPGQGLRLIYYSQIVNDFQKGDIAEGYSVSREKKESFPLTVTSAQKNPTAFYLCASSIGRSEAFFGQGTRLTVV.